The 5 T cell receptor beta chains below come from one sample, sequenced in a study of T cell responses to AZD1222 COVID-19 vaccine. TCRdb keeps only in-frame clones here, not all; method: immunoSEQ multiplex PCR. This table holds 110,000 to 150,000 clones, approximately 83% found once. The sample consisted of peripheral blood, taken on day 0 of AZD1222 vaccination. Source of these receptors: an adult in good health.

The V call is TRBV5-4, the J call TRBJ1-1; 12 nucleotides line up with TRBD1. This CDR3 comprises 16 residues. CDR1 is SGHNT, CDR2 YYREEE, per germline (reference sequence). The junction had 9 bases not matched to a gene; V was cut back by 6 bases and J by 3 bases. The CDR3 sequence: CASTRDRGQAYTEAFF. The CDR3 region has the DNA TGTGCCAGCACCAGGGACAGGGGGCAGGCGTACACTGAAGCTTTCTTT.

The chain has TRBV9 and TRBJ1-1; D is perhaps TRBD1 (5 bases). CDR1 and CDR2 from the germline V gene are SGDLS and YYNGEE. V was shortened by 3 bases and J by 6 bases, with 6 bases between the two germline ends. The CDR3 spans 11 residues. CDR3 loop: CASSAGPEAFF. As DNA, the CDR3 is TGTGCCAGCAGCGCGGGACCTGAAGCTTTCTTT.

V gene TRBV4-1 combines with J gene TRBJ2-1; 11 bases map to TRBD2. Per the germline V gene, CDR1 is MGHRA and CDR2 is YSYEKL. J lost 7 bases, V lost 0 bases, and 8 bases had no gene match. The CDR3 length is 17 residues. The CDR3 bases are TGCGCCAGCAGCCAAGAAGGGGTAGCGGGGGGGAGTAATGAGCAGTTCTTC. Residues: CASSQEGVAGGSNEQFF.

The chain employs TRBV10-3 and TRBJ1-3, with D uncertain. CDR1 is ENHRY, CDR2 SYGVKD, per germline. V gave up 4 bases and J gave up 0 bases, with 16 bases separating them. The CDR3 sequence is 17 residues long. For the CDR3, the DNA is TGTGCCATCAGTGGGCTAGACGGCTCCCTCTCTGGAAACACCATATATTTT. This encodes CAISGLDGSLSGNTIYF.

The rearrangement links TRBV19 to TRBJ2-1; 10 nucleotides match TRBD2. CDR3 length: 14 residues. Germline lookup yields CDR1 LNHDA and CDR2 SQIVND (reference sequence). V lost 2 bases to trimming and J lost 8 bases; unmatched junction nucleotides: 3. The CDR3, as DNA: TGTGCCAGTAGTATACTAGCGGGAGACCATGAGCAGTTCTTC. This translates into CASSILAGDHEQFF.